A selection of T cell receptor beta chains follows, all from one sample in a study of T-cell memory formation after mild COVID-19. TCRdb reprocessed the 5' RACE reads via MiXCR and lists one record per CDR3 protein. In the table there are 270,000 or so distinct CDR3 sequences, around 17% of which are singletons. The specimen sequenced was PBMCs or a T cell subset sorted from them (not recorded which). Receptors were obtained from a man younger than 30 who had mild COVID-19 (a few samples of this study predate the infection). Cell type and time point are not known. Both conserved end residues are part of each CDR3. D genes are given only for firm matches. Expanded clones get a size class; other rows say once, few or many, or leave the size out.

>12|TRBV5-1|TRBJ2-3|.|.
CASSPDQYTQYF
TGCGCCAGCAGCCCGGACCAGTATACGCAGTATTTT
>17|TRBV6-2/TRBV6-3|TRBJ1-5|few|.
CASSPSAAGLSNQPQHF
TGTGCCAGCAGCCCATCCGCGGCAGGGCTTAGCAATCAGCCCCAGCATTTT
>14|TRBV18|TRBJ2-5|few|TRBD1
CASSPPAGGETQYF
TGTGCCAGCTCACCACCGGCAGGGGGAGAGACCCAGTACTTC
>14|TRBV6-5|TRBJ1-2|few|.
CASSPSTVFYGYTF
TGTGCCAGCAGCCCCTCAACAGTATTCTATGGCTACACCTTC
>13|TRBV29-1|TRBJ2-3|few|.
CSVADGSTDTQYF
TGCAGCGTAGCGGACGGAAGCACAGATACGCAGTATTTT
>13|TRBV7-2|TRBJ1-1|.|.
CASTHTWNTEAFF
TGTGCCAGCACTCACACTTGGAACACTGAAGCTTTCTTT
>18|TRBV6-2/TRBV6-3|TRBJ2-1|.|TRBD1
CASSYHLSRDRGYNEQFF
TGTGCCAGCAGTTACCATCTGAGCCGGGACAGGGGATACAATGAGCAGTTCTTC
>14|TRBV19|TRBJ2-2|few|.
CASRNNVETGELFF
TGTGCCAGCCGGAATAACGTCGAGACCGGGGAGCTGTTTTTT
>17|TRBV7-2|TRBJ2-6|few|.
CASSLHSGVSGANVLTF
TGTGCCAGCAGCCTACACTCAGGGGTCTCTGGGGCCAACGTCCTGACTTTC
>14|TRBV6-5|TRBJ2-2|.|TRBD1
CASSQTGDRGELFF
TGTGCCAGCAGTCAGACAGGGGATCGCGGGGAGCTGTTTTTT
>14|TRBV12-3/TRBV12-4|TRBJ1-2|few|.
CASRAGSLGGGYTF
TGTGCCAGCAGGGCAGGCTCCCTCGGGGGTGGCTACACCTTC
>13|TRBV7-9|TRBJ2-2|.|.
CASSLARQGTLFF
TGTGCCAGCAGCTTAGCGCGGCAGGGGACGCTGTTTTTT
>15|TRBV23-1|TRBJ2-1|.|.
CASSHCPTGNNEQFF
TGCGCCAGCAGTCATTGTCCCACAGGAAACAATGAGCAGTTCTTC
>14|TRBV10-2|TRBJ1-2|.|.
CASSEPQTVYGYTF
TGCGCCAGCAGTGAGCCCCAGACAGTCTATGGCTACACCTTC
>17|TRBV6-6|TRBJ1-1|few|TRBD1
CASSHRGSPDMNTEAFF
TGTGCCAGCAGTCACAGGGGGTCTCCGGACATGAACACTGAAGCTTTCTTT
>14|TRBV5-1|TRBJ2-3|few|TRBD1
CASSSDRGTDTQYF
TGCGCCAGCAGCTCGGACAGGGGCACAGATACGCAGTATTTT
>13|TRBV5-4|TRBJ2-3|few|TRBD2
CASSLTSGETQYF
TGTGCCAGCAGCTTGACTAGCGGGGAGACGCAGTATTTT
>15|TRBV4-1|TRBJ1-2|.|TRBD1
CASSHRGQGRYGYTF
TGCGCCAGCAGCCACCGAGGACAGGGGAGATATGGCTACACCTTC
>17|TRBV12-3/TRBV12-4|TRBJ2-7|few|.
CASSFEAGPKGPLGQYF
TGTGCCAGCAGTTTTGAGGCAGGGCCAAAAGGTCCCCTTGGGCAGTACTTC
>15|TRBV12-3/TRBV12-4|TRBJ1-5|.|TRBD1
CASSRQGGANQPQHF
TGTGCCAGCAGTCGACAGGGGGGAGCCAATCAGCCCCAGCATTTT
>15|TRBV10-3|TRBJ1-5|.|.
CATHTGSYSNQPQHF
TGTGCCACCCATACAGGATCCTATAGCAATCAGCCCCAGCATTTT
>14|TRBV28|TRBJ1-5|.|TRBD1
CARIDRVSVQPQHF
TGTGCCAGGATTGACAGGGTTTCTGTTCAGCCCCAGCATTTT
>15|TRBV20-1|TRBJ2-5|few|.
CSARDRSRGQETQYF
TGCAGTGCTAGAGATCGGTCCAGGGGCCAAGAGACCCAGTACTTC
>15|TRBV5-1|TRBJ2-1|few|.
CASSWRQDLYNEQFF
TGCGCCAGCAGCTGGCGGCAGGACCTCTACAATGAGCAGTTCTTC
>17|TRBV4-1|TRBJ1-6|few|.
CASSQGTPRGQVSPLHF
TGCGCCAGCAGCCAGGGGACTCCACGGGGGCAGGTTTCACCCCTCCACTTT
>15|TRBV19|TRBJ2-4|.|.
CASSIGPSEGDIQYF
TGTGCCAGTAGTATAGGGCCTAGCGAAGGTGACATTCAGTACTTC
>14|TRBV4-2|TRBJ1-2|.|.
CASSQDEGVYGYTF
TGTGCCAGCAGCCAGGATGAGGGGGTCTATGGCTACACCTTC
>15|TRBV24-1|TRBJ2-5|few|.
CATSGLQGVGETQYF
TGTGCCACCAGTGGCCTCCAGGGAGTCGGTGAGACCCAGTACTTC
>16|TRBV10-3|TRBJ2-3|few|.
CAISVKGGGRTDTQYF
TGTGCCATCAGCGTCAAGGGGGGGGGCCGCACAGATACGCAGTATTTT
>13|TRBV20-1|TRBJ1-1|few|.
CSARMAGQTEAFF
TGCAGTGCTAGAATGGCAGGGCAAACTGAAGCTTTCTTT
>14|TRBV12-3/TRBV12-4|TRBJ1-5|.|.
CASSFEGDNQPQHF
TGTGCCAGCAGTTTTGAGGGAGACAATCAGCCCCAGCATTTT
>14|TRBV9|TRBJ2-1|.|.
CASSVYQGWNEQFF
TGTGCCAGCAGCGTATATCAGGGATGGAATGAGCAGTTCTTC
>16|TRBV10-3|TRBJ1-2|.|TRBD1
CAISDTGTGGGYGYTF
TGTGCCATCAGTGATACCGGGACAGGGGGCGGTTATGGCTACACCTTC
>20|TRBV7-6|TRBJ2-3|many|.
CASSSLVGRDGRLHTDTQYF
TGTGCCAGCAGCTCCCTAGTTGGCAGGGACGGCAGACTTCACACAGATACGCAGTATTTT
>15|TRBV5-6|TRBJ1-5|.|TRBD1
CASSLGLTGNQPQHF
TGTGCCAGCAGCTTGGGGCTGACAGGGAACCAGCCCCAGCATTTT
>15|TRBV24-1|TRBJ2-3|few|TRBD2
CATSETGGAGDTQYF
TGTGCCACCAGTGAAACGGGGGGGGCAGGAGATACGCAGTATTTT
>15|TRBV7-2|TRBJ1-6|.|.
CASINRAGGRLTLHF
TGTGCCAGCATTAATAGAGCGGGTGGCAGGCTGACCCTCCACTTT
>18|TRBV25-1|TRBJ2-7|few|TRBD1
CASSEYFGGTGRTYEQYF
TGTGCCAGCAGTGAATACTTCGGAGGGACAGGGAGGACCTACGAGCAGTACTTC